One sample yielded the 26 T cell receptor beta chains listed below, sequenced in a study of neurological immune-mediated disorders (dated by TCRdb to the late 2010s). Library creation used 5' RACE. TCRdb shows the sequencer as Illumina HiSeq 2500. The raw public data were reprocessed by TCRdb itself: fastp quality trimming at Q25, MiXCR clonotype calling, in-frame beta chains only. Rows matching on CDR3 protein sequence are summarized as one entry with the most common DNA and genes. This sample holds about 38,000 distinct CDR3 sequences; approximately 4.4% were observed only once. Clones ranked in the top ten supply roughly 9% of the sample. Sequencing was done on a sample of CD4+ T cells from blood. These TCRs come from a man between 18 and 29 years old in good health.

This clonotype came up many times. For the CDR3, the DNA is TGTGCCAGCAGCAAAGCGCCTAGCGGGGTCCCAGATACGCAGTATTTT. Its translation: CASSKAPSGVPDTQYF. The chain is built from TRBV21-1 and TRBJ2-3; TRBD2 is the table's D call, not checked against the DNA. TRBV21-1 is termed a pseudogene. This CDR3 is 16 amino acids long.

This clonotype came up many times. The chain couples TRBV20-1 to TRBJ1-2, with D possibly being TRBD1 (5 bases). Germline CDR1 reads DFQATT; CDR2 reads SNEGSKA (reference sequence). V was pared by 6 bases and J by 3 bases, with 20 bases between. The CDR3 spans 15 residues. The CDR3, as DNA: TGCAGTGCCAGGGTCCGGGGAAGGCAAGACTATGGCTACACCTTC. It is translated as CSARVRGRQDYGYTF.

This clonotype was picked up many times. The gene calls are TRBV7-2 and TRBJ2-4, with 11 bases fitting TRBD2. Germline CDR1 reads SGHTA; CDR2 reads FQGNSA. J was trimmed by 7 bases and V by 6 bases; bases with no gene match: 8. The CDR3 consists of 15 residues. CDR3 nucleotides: TGTGCCAGCAGTCCGACTAGCGGGGCGACTAACATTCAGTACTTC. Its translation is CASSPTSGATNIQYF.

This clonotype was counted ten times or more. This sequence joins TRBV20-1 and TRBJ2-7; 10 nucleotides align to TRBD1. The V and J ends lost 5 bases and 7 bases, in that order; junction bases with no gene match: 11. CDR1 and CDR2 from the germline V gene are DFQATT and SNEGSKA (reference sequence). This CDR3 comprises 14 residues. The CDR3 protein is CSARLMDRGEEQYF. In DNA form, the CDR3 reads TGCAGTGCTCGCTTAATGGACAGGGGGGAGGAGCAGTACTTC.

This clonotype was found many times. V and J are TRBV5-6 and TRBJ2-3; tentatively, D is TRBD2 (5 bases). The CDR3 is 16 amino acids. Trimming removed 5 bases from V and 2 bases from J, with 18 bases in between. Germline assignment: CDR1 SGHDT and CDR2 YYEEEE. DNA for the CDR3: TGTGCCAGCAGTTCGTCTAGCCTAGTCTTCACAGATACGCAGTATTTT. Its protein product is CASSSSSLVFTDTQYF.

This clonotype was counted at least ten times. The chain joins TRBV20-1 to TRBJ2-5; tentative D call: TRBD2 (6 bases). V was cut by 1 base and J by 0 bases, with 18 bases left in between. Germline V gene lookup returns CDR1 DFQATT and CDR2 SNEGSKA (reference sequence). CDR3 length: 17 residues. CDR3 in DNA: TGCAGTGCTAGAGCGTTGCGGACTACAAAGTACCAAGAGACCCAGTACTTC. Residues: CSARALRTTKYQETQYF.

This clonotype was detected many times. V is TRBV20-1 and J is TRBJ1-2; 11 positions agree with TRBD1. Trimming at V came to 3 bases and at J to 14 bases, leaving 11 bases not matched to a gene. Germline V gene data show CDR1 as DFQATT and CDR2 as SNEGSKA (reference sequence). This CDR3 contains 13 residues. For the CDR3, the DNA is TGCAGTGCTAGTTCCGGGACAGGGGGTATCCTAACCTTC. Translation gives CSASSGTGGILTF.

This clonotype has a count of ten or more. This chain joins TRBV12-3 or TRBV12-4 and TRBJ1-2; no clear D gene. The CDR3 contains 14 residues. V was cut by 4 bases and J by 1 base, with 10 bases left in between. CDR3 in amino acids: CASSSDGLNYGYTF. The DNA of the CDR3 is TGTGCCAGCAGTTCGGACGGACTTAACTATGGCTACACCTTC.

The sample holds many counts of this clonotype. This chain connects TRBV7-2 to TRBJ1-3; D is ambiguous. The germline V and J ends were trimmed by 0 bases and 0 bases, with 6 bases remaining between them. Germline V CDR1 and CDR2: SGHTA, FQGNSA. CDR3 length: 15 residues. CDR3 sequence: CASSLAADSGNTIYF. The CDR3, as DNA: TGTGCCAGCAGCTTAGCGGCGGACTCTGGAAACACCATATATTTT. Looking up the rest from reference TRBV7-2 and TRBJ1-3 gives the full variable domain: GAGVSQSPSNKVTEKGKDVELRCDPISGHTALYWYRQSLGQGLEFLIYFQGNSAPDKSGLPSDRFSAERTGGSVSTLTIQRTQQEDSAVYLCASSLAADSGNTIYFGEGSWLTVV.

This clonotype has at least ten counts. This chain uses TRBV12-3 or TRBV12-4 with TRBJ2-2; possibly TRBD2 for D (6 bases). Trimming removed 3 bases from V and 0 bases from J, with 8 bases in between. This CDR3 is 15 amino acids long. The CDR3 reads CASSLGGSNTGELFF. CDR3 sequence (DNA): TGTGCCAGCAGTTTGGGGGGTTCGAACACCGGGGAGCTGTTTTTT.

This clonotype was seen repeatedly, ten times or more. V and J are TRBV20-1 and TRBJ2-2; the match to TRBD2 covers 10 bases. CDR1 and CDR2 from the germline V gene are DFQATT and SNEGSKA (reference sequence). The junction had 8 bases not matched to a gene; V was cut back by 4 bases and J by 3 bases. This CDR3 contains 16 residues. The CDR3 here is CSAKRGLAGDTGELFF. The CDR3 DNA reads TGCAGTGCTAAGAGAGGGCTAGCGGGGGACACCGGGGAGCTGTTTTTT.

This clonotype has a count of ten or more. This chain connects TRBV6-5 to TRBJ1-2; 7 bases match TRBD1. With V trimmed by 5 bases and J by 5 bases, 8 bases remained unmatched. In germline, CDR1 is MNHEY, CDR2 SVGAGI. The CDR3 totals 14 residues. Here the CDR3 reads CASSRETGIYGYTF. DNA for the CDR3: TGTGCCAGCAGTCGGGAGACAGGGATATATGGCTACACCTTC.

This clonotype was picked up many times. CDR3 bases: TGTGCCAGCAGTCAGAGAACGCCTGGAAACACCATATATTTT. The encoded protein is CASSQRTPGNTIYF. The J gene is TRBJ1-3, the V gene TRBV7-6; D ambiguous. Trimming removed 6 bases at V and 2 bases at J, with 11 bases between. The CDR3 sequence is 14 residues long. Germline V lookup: CDR1 SGHVS, CDR2 FNYEAQ.

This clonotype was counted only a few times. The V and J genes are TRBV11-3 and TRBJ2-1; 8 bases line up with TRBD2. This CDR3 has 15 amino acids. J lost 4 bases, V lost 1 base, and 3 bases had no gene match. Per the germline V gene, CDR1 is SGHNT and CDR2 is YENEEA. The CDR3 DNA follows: TGTGCCAGCAGCTTAGGCGGGGGGTTATACAATGAGCAGTTCTTC. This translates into CASSLGGGLYNEQFF.

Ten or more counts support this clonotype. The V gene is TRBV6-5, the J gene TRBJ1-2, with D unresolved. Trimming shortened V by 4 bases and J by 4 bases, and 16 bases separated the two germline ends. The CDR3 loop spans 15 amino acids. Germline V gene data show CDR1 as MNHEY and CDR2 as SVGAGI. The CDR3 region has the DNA TGTGCCAGCAGTTCAGCTACGGGAGCTATCTATGGCTACACCTTC. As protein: CASSSATGAIYGYTF.

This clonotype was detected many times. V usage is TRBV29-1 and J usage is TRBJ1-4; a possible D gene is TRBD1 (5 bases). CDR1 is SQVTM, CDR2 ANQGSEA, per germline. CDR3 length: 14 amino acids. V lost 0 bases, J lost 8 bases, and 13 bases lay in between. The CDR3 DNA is TGCAGCGTTGAAGAAAACTCTGAGGGGGAAAAACTGTTTTTT. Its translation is CSVEENSEGEKLFF.

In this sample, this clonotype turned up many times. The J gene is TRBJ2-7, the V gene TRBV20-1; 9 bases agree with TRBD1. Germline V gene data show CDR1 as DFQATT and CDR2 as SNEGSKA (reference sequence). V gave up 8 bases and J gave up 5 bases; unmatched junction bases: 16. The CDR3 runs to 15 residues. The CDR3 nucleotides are TGCAGTCCCACCGCCATGGGACAGGGATACAACGAGCAGTACTTC. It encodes CSPTAMGQGYNEQYF.

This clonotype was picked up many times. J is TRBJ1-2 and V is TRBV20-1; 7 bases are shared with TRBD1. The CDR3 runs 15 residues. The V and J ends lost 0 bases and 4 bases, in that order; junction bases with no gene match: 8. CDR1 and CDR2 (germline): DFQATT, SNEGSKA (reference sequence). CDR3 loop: CSARDPTGAGYGYTF. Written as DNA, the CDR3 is TGCAGTGCTAGAGATCCCACAGGGGCGGGCTATGGCTACACCTTC.

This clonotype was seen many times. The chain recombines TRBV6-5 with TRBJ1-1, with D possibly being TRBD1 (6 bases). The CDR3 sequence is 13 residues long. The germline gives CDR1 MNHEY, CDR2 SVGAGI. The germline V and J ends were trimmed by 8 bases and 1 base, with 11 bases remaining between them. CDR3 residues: CASWIGGNTEAFF. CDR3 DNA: TGTGCCAGCTGGATAGGGGGGAACACTGAAGCTTTCTTT.

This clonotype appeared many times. CDR3 DNA: TGCGCCAGCAGCTATCGCGAGACCTACGAGCAGTACTTC. It yields the protein CASSYRETYEQYF. The chain has TRBV5-1 and TRBJ2-7; D gene ambiguous. Trimming took 3 bases from V and 2 from J, leaving 9 bases between them. The CDR3 covers 13 residues. Germline V gene sequence: CDR1 SGHRS, CDR2 YFSETQ.

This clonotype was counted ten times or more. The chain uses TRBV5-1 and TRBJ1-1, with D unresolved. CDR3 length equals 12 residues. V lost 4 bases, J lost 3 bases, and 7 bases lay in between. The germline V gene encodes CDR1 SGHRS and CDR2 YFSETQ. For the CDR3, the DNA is TGCGCCAGCAGCCCCGGTTACACTGAAGCTTTCTTT. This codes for CASSPGYTEAFF.

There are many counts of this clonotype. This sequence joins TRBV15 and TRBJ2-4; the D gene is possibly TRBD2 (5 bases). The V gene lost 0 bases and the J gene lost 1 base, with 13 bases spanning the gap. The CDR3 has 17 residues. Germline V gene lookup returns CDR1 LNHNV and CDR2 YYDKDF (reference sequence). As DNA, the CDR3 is TGTGCCACCAGCAGAGATCTGGCGGGCTCTGCCAAAAACATTCAGTACTTC. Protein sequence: CATSRDLAGSAKNIQYF.

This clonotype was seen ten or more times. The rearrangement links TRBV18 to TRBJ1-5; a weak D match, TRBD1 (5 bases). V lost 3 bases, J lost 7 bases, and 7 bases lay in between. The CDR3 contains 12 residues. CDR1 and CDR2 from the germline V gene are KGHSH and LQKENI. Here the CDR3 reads CASSPRGQPQHF. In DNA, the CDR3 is TGTGCCAGCTCACCCCGGGGCCAGCCCCAGCATTTT. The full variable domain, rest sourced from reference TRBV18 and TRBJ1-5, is NAGVMQNPRHLVRRRGQEARLRCSPMKGHSHVYWYRQLPEEGLKFMVYLQKENIIDESGMPKERFSAEFPKEGPSILRIQQVVRGDSAAYFCASSPRGQPQHFGDGTRLSIL.

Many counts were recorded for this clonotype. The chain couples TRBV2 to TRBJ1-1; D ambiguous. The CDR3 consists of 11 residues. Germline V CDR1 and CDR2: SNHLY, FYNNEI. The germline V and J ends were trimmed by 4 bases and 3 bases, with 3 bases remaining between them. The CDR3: CASSVYTEAFF. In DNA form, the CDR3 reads TGTGCCAGCAGTGTATACACTGAAGCTTTCTTT.

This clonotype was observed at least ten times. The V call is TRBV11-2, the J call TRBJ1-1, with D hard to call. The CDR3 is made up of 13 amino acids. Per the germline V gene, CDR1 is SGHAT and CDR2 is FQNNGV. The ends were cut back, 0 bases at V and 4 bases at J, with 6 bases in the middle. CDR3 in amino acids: CASSLDQVTEAFF. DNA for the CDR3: TGTGCCAGCAGCTTAGATCAGGTCACTGAAGCTTTCTTT.

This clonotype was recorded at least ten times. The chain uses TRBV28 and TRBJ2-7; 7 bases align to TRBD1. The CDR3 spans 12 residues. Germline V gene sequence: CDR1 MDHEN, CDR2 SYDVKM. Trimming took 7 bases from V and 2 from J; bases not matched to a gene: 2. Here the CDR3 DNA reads TGTGCCAGCAACGACAGGGCCTACGAGCAGTACTTC. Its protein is CASNDRAYEQYF.